The rows below give T cell receptor beta chains drawn from one sample of a study of early T cells in non-severe SARS-CoV-2 infection. One entry per CDR3 protein, called by TCRdb with MiXCR from the 5' RACE reads. The data contain roughly 80,000 distinct CDR3 sequences, over 9% of them singletons. This sample comprised whole blood, obtained at baseline. These receptor sequences come from an adult who was a healthcare worker with PCR-confirmed SARS-CoV-2 infection or an uninfected control (not recorded which). Each CDR3 is given with its conserved first and last residue. D genes are given only for firm matches. Part of the rows lack a size; the others show once, few, many or a class for expanded clones.

abundance: NA; d_gene: TRBD1; v_gene: TRBV20-1; j_gene: TRBJ1-6; CDR3nt: TGCAGTGCCCAGGGACAGGAACCCTATAATTCACCCCTCCACTTT; CDR3aa: CSAQGQEPYNSPLHF
abundance: many; d_gene: NA; v_gene: TRBV3-1; j_gene: TRBJ1-2; CDR3nt: TGTGCCAGCAGCCAAGATCGCTCGGGGTGGGGCGGCGGCTACACCTTC; CDR3aa: CASSQDRSGWGGGYTF
abundance: many; d_gene: NA; v_gene: TRBV21-1; j_gene: TRBJ2-3; CDR3nt: TGTGCCAGCAGCAAAGCTGTGACGAATCGCCACACAGATACGCAGTATTTT; CDR3aa: CASSKAVTNRHTDTQYF
abundance: many; d_gene: TRBD2; v_gene: TRBV11-2; j_gene: TRBJ2-2; CDR3nt: TGTGCCAGCAGCTTAGTGGGACTAGCGACCGGGGAGCTGTTTTTT; CDR3aa: CASSLVGLATGELFF
abundance: few; d_gene: NA; v_gene: TRBV12-3/TRBV12-4; j_gene: TRBJ1-6; CDR3nt: TGTGCCAGCTCTATCCAATTTAATTCACCCCTCCACTTT; CDR3aa: CASSIQFNSPLHF
abundance: NA; d_gene: NA; v_gene: TRBV7-3; j_gene: TRBJ2-6; CDR3nt: TGTGCCAGCAGCTTGGATGGGACCAACGTCCTGACTTTC; CDR3aa: CASSLDGTNVLTF
abundance: NA; d_gene: NA; v_gene: TRBV5-1; j_gene: TRBJ1-6; CDR3nt: TGCGCCAGCAGCTTGGACCCGACAGGAAATAATTCACCCCTCCACTTT; CDR3aa: CASSLDPTGNNSPLHF
abundance: few; d_gene: NA; v_gene: TRBV27; j_gene: TRBJ2-3; CDR3nt: TGTGCCAGCAGTTTGACGAGCCTCCCGAGCGCAGATACGCAGTATTTT; CDR3aa: CASSLTSLPSADTQYF
abundance: NA; d_gene: NA; v_gene: TRBV10-3; j_gene: TRBJ1-5; CDR3nt: TGTGCCATCAGTGATGCCCCAGGTCAGCCCCAGCATTTT; CDR3aa: CAISDAPGQPQHF
abundance: NA; d_gene: TRBD2; v_gene: TRBV18; j_gene: TRBJ2-5; CDR3nt: TGTGCCAGCTCACCACCAACACTAGCGGGGGGAGAGACCCAGTACTTC; CDR3aa: CASSPPTLAGGETQYF
abundance: NA; d_gene: TRBD2; v_gene: TRBV2; j_gene: TRBJ2-3; CDR3nt: TGTGCCAGCAAGGGACTAGCTGAAGCAGATACGCAGTATTTT; CDR3aa: CASKGLAEADTQYF
abundance: few; d_gene: NA; v_gene: TRBV7-3; j_gene: TRBJ2-7; CDR3nt: TGTGCCAGCAGCCCCGTAGGGGGGACTCCTACCTACGAGCAGTACTTC; CDR3aa: CASSPVGGTPTYEQYF
abundance: NA; d_gene: NA; v_gene: TRBV14; j_gene: TRBJ1-6; CDR3nt: TGTGCCAGCAGCCATGAATATAATTCACCCCTCCACTTT; CDR3aa: CASSHEYNSPLHF
abundance: few; d_gene: NA; v_gene: TRBV20-1; j_gene: TRBJ1-1; CDR3nt: TGCAGTGCTAGAGATCCGGCGGTGAACACTGAAGCTTTCTTT; CDR3aa: CSARDPAVNTEAFF
abundance: NA; d_gene: NA; v_gene: TRBV29-1; j_gene: TRBJ2-4; CDR3nt: TGCAGCGGATGGCAGCCTAACATTCAGTACTTC; CDR3aa: CSGWQPNIQYF
abundance: few; d_gene: TRBD1; v_gene: TRBV18; j_gene: TRBJ2-3; CDR3nt: TGTGCCAGCTCACGAGGCCCCACAGGGGGCGCGGATACGCAGTATTTT; CDR3aa: CASSRGPTGGADTQYF
abundance: few; d_gene: NA; v_gene: TRBV7-2; j_gene: TRBJ1-3; CDR3nt: TGTGCCAGCAGCAAGCGGTGGGGAAAGGGCTCTGGAAACACCATATATTTT; CDR3aa: CASSKRWGKGSGNTIYF
abundance: NA; d_gene: NA; v_gene: TRBV7-2; j_gene: TRBJ2-1; CDR3nt: TGTGCCAGCAGCCTTAGACCGGAGGGGAATGAGCAGTTCTTC; CDR3aa: CASSLRPEGNEQFF
abundance: many; d_gene: NA; v_gene: TRBV2; j_gene: TRBJ2-2; CDR3nt: TGTGCCATCGGACTCCGCCTCGACACCGGGGAGCTGTTTTTT; CDR3aa: CAIGLRLDTGELFF
abundance: many; d_gene: NA; v_gene: TRBV2; j_gene: TRBJ2-2; CDR3nt: TGTGCCAGCAGTGAGGAACGGGGACTGACCGGGGAGCTGTTTTTT; CDR3aa: CASSEERGLTGELFF
abundance: NA; d_gene: NA; v_gene: TRBV2; j_gene: TRBJ2-5; CDR3nt: TGTGCCAGCAGAAGACCCCCCCAAGAGACCCAGTACTTC; CDR3aa: CASRRPPQETQYF
abundance: NA; d_gene: NA; v_gene: TRBV11-2; j_gene: TRBJ1-1; CDR3nt: TGTGCCAGCAGCTTAGAAGCCAGGCCCAACACTGAAGCTTTCTTT; CDR3aa: CASSLEARPNTEAFF
abundance: many; d_gene: NA; v_gene: TRBV5-1; j_gene: TRBJ2-7; CDR3nt: TGCGCCAGCAGCCAGGACTCGAGCTCCTACGAGCAGTACTTC; CDR3aa: CASSQDSSSYEQYF
abundance: few; d_gene: NA; v_gene: TRBV19; j_gene: TRBJ1-3; CDR3nt: TGTGCCAGTAGACCCGATCCTGCGGGAAACACCATATATTTT; CDR3aa: CASRPDPAGNTIYF
abundance: NA; d_gene: NA; v_gene: TRBV3-1; j_gene: TRBJ2-4; CDR3nt: TGTGCCAGCAGCCAAGCTAAAAACATTCAGTACTTC; CDR3aa: CASSQAKNIQYF
abundance: many; d_gene: NA; v_gene: TRBV5-4; j_gene: TRBJ2-7; CDR3nt: TGTGCCAGCAGCTTGGGGGACTCCCTGGGAGAGCAGTACTTC; CDR3aa: CASSLGDSLGEQYF
abundance: many; d_gene: TRBD2; v_gene: TRBV12-3/TRBV12-4; j_gene: TRBJ2-1; CDR3nt: TGTGCCAGCAGGGGACTAGCGGCCTACAATGAGCAGTTCTTC; CDR3aa: CASRGLAAYNEQFF
abundance: many; d_gene: NA; v_gene: TRBV7-3; j_gene: TRBJ2-2; CDR3nt: TGTGCCAGCAGCGCCGGACCGGACGACTCGGAGCTGTTTTTT; CDR3aa: CASSAGPDDSELFF
abundance: NA; d_gene: NA; v_gene: TRBV5-1; j_gene: TRBJ2-3; CDR3nt: TGCGCCAGCAGCACACCAACAGGGAACCCAGATACGCAGTATTTT; CDR3aa: CASSTPTGNPDTQYF
abundance: many; d_gene: TRBD1; v_gene: TRBV5-1; j_gene: TRBJ2-2; CDR3nt: TGCGCCAGCAGCTCAGGGGGCGCTGATTTCACCGGGGAGCTGTTTTTT; CDR3aa: CASSSGGADFTGELFF
abundance: few; d_gene: TRBD1; v_gene: TRBV6-6; j_gene: TRBJ2-7; CDR3nt: TGTGCCAGCAGTCGCCTACAGGGGGAAACGGGTGAGCAGTACTTC; CDR3aa: CASSRLQGETGEQYF